This entry concerns a single TCR beta chain. Its antigen is still unknown. This sample was taken from a study of cytomegalovirus exposure and HLA in healthy donors. Study-level information: Later analysis reported that the 120 validation repertoires shared the platform of the approximately 690 first-cohort repertoires.

Findings and limits, study-wide: Cytomegalovirus association was listed for about 160 TCR beta chains.

Libraries were prepared by immunoSEQ multiplex PCR; TCRdb keeps only in-frame clonotypes and omits some of them. The sample carries about 180,000 clones, about 85% recorded once. The V end was cut by 6 bases, the J end by 6 bases, with 14 bases between. Germline-derived CDR1 and CDR2 are GTSNPN and SVGIG (reference sequence). The length of the CDR3 is 13 residues. The chain uses TRBV30 and TRBJ2-2, with D perhaps TRBD1 (5 bases). This receptor was obtained from a man aged 18 to 29 in good health and CMV-seropositive. The sample was PBMCs. The CDR3 DNA reads TGTGCCTGTAAGGGGCCTACGGCCGGGGAGCTGTTTTTT. This codes for CACKGPTAGELFF. Based on the CDR3 plus reference TRBV30 and TRBJ2-2, the full variable domain is SQTIHQWPATLVQPVGSPLSLECTVEGTSNPNLYWYRQAAGRGLQLLFYSVGIGQISSEVPQNLSASRPQDRQFILSSKKLLLSDSGFYLCACKGPTAGELFFGEGSRLTVL.